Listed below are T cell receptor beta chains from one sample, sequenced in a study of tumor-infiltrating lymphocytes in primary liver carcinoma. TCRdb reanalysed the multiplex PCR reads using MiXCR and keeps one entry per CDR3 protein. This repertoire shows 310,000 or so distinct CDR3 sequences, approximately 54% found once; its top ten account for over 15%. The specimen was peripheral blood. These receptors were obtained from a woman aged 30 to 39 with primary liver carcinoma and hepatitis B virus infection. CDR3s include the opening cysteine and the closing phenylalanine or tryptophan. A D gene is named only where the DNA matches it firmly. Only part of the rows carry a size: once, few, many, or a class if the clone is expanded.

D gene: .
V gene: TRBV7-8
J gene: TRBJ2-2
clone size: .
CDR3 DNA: TGTGTCAGCAGCTTCAGGGGCACAAACACCGGGGAGCTGTTTTTT
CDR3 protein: CVSSFRGTNTGELFF

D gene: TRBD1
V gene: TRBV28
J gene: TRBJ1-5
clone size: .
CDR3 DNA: TGTGCCAGCAGGCCTACAGGGGGCAGAGGCAATCAGCCCCAGCATTTT
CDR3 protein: CASRPTGGRGNQPQHF

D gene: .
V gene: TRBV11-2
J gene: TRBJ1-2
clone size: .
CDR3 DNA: TGTGCCAGCACCCCGACATGGGGCGACTATGGCTACAACTTC
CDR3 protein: CASTPTWGDYGYNF

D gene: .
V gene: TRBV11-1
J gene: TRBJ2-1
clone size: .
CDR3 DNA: TGTACCAGCAGCCTGGCGGCACAACGGACCATCTACAATGAGCAGTTCTTC
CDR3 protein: CTSSLAAQRTIYNEQFF

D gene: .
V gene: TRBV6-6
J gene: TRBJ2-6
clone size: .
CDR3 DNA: TGTGCCAGCTTCCTCGGGCAGGGTAGGGCCAACATCCTGACTTTC
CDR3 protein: CASFLGQGRANILTF

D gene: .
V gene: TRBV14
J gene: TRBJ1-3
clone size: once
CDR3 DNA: TGTACCAGCAGCCAAGGAAACAGGAGAAACACCATATATTTT
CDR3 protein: CTSSQGNRRNTIYF

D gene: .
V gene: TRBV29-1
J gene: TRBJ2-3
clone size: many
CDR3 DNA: TGCAGCGTTAAAGGGAGATCCAGGGGCTTCCAAGATACGCAGTATTTT
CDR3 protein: CSVKGRSRGFQDTQYF

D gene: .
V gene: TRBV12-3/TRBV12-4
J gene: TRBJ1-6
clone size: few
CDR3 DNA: TGTGCCAGCAGTTTAGCCCCTTCACCCCTCCACTTT
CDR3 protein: CASSLAPSPLHF

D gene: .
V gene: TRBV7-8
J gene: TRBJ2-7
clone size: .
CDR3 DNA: TGTGCCAGCAGCTCGGGTCGCGGTCGTAGTATGAACTCCTACGAGCAGTACTTC
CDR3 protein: CASSSGRGRSMNSYEQYF

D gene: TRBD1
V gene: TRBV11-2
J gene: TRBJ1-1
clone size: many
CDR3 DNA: TGTGCCAGCAGCCTCCAGGGGGCGACGGGCTCTGAAGCTTTCTTT
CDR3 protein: CASSLQGATGSEAFF

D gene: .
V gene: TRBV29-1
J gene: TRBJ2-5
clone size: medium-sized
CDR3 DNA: TGCAGCGCCAGGGCCTCCCAAGAGACCCAGTACTTC
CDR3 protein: CSARASQETQYF

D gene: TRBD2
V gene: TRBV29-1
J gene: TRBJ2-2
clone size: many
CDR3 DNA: TGCAGCGTGAATGGACAGCCGAGACTAGCGGGAGGCCTTTTGCCCGGGGAGCTGTTTTTT
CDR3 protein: CSVNGQPRLAGGLLPGELFF

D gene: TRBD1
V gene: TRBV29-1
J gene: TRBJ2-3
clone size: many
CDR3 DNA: TGCCCCGAGGAGGGGACAGGGAGGGGCACAGATACGCAGTATTTT
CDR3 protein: CPEEGTGRGTDTQYF

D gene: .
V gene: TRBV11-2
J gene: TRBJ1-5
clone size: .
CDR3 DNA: TGTGCCAGCAGCCCGGGAATGCGGAGTTATAGCAATCAGCCCCAGCATTTT
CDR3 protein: CASSPGMRSYSNQPQHF

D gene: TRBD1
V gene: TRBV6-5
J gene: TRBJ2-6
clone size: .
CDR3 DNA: TGTGCCAGCAGTAGACAGGGCGTGGGTGGGGCCAACGTCCTGACTTTC
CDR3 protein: CASSRQGVGGANVLTF

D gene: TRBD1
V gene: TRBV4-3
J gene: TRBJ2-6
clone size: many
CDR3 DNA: TGCGCCAGCACCCAATTACAGGGGGCGTGGACTGGGGCCAACGTCCTGACTTTC
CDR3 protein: CASTQLQGAWTGANVLTF

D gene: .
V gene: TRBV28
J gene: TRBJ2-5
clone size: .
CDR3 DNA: TGTACCAGCTCCCCTGGGCAGGGGCAAAGGGCGACCCAGTACTTC
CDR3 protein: CTSSPGQGQRATQYF

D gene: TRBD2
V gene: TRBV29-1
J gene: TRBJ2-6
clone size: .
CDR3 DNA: TGCAGCGCGGCGGGAGGTGCTGGGGCCGACGTCCTGACTTTC
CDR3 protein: CSAAGGAGADVLTF

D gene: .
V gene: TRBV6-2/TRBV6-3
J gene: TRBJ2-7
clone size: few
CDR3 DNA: TGTGCCAGCATGTCGTTGGGCTACGAGCAGTACTTC
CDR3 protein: CASMSLGYEQYF

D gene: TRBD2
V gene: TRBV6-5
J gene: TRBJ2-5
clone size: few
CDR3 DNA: TGTGCCAGCTTCGGACTCCCACTCTCACTAGCGGGAGGGATACAAGAGGCCCAGTACTTC
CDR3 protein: CASFGLPLSLAGGIQEAQYF

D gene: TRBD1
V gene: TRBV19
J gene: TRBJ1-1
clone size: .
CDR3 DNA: TGTGCCAGTAGTACGGGCCGAGGGGGCGGCACTGAAGCTTTCTTT
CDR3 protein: CASSTGRGGGTEAFF

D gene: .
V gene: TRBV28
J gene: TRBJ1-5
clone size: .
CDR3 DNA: TGTGCCAACAGTTTACCGGGGGCGGGGGGGTACAATCAGCCCCAGCATTTT
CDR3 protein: CANSLPGAGGYNQPQHF

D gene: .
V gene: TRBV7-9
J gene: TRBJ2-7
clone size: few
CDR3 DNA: TGTGCCAGCAGCTTAGGGGATTTGGAGGTGGTCTACGAGCAGTACTTC
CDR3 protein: CASSLGDLEVVYEQYF

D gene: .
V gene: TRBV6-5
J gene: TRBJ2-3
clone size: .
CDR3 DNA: TGTGCCAGCGGTGCTGGGCGGGGAGCGCAGTATTTT
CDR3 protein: CASGAGRGAQYF

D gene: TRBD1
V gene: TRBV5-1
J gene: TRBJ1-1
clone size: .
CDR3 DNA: TGCGCCAGCAGCCGAACATGGGACAGGGCCGCGGACACTGAAGCTTTCTTT
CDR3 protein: CASSRTWDRAADTEAFF

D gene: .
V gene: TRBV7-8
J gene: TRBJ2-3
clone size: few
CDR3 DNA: TGTGCCAGCAGCTTATCCGGGCAAGATACGCAGTATTTT
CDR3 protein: CASSLSGQDTQYF

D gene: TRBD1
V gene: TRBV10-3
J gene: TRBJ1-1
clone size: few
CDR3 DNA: TGTGCCATTAGACAGGGGGCTGAAGCTTTCTTT
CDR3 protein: CAIRQGAEAFF

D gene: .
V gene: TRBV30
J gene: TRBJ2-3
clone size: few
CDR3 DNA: TGTGCCTGGAGTGCCGGTCACACAGATACGCAGTATTTT
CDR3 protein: CAWSAGHTDTQYF

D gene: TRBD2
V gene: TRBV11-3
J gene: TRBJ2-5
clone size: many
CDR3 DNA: TGTGCCAGCAGCTCGGGACTAACCCCGCAAGAGACCCAGTACTTC
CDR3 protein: CASSSGLTPQETQYF

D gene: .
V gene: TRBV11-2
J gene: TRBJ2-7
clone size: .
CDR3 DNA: TGTGTCAGCAGCTTGGAGGGTCAGGTTGCCTACGAGCAGTACTTC
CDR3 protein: CVSSLEGQVAYEQYF

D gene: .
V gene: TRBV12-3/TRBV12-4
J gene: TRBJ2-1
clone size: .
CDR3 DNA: TGTGCCAGCAATGGGGCAATCAGCTCCTACAATGAGCAGTTCTTC
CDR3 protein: CASNGAISSYNEQFF

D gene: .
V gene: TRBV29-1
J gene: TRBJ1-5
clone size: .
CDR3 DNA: TGCAGTGTTTCAATAGGGGGAGTAAATCAGCCCCAGCATTTT
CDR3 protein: CSVSIGGVNQPQHF

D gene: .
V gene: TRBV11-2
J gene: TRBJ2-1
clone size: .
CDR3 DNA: TGTGCCAGCAGCCTAAGGGACGGCTATAATGGGCAGTTCTTC
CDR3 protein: CASSLRDGYNGQFF